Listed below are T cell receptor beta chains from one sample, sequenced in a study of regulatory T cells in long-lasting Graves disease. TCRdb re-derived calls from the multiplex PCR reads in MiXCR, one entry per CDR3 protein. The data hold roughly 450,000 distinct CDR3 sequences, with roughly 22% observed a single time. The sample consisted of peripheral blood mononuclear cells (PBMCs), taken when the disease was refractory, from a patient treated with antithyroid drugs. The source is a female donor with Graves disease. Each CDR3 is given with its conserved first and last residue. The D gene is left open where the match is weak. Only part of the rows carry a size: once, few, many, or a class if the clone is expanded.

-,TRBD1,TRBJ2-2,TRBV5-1,CASSKEWTGEPGELFF,TGCGCCAGCAGCAAAGAATGGACAGGAGAACCCGGGGAGCTGTTTTTT
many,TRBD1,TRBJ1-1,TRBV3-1,CASSQGTGGMNTEAFF,TGTGCCAGCAGCCAAGGGACAGGGGGGATGAACACTGAAGCTTTCTTT
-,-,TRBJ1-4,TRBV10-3,CAISDTLTSTNEKLFF,TGTGCCATCAGTGATACCTTGACTTCAACTAATGAAAAACTGTTTTTT
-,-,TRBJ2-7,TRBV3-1,CASSQDWRAREQYF,TGTGCCAGCAGCCAGGACTGGAGGGCCCGCGAGCAGTACTTC
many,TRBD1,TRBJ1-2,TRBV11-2,CASSLMGQLGGYTF,TGTGCCAGCAGCTTAATGGGACAGCTAGGTGGCTACACCTTC
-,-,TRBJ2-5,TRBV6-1,CASQRGPQETQYF,TGTGCCAGCCAAAGGGGTCCCCAAGAGACCCAGTACTTC
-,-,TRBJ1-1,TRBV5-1,CASSPRGVGTEAFF,TGCGCCAGCAGCCCGCGGGGGGTGGGGACTGAAGCTTTCTTT
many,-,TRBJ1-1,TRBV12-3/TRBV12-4,CASTPGGGTEAFF,TGTGCCAGCACCCCCGGAGGTGGCACTGAAGCTTTCTTT
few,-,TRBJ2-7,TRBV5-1,CASSLTGISEQYF,TGCGCCAGCAGCTTGACCGGGATTAGCGAGCAGTACTTC
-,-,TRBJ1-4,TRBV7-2,CASSRPNDKLFF,TGTGCCAGCAGCCGTCCTAATGATAAACTGTTTTTT
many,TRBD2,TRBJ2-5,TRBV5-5,CASSFPSGRGTQYF,TGTGCCAGCAGCTTCCCTAGCGGTCGTGGGACCCAGTACTTC
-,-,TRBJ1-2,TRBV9,CASSELRTWGNYGYTF,TGTGCCAGCAGCGAACTAAGGACGTGGGGGAACTATGGCTACACCTTC
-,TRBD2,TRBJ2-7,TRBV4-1,CASSGLAGPRQQYF,TGCGCCAGCAGCGGGCTAGCGGGGCCACGACAGCAGTACTTC
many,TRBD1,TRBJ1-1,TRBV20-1,CSAGWDRVRTEAFF,TGCAGTGCCGGCTGGGACAGGGTTAGGACTGAAGCTTTCTTT
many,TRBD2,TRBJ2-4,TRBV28,CASRGGAGASKNIQYF,TGTGCCAGCAGGGGGGGAGCGGGGGCGTCCAAAAACATTCAGTACTTC
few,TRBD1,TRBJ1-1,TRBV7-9,CASSGDRREAFF,TGTGCCAGCAGCGGGGACAGGAGAGAAGCTTTCTTT
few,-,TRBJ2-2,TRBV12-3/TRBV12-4,CASTTGLAQGGTGELFF,TGTGCCAGCACCACCGGACTCGCCCAGGGGGGGACCGGGGAGCTGTTTTTT
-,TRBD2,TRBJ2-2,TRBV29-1,CSVDTGGFGDTGELFF,TGCAGCGTTGATACGGGGGGGTTCGGGGACACCGGGGAGCTGTTTTTT
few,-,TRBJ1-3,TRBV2,CASSYGVGNTIYF,TGTGCCAGCAGCTATGGTGTGGGAAACACCATATATTTT
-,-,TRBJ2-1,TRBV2,CASSQDTRSWYNEQFF,TGTGCCAGCAGCCAAGATACTCGCTCTTGGTACAATGAGCAGTTCTTC
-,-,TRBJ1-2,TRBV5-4,CASSWDRGAPSGYTF,TGTGCCAGCAGCTGGGACCGGGGGGCCCCTTCGGGCTACACCTTC
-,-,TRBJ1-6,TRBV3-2,CASRPGQYNSPLHF,TGTGCCAGCCGCCCGGGACAGTATAATTCACCCCTCCACTTT
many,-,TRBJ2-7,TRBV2,CASSEARQDHEQYF,TGTGCCAGCAGTGAAGCACGACAGGACCACGAGCAGTACTTC
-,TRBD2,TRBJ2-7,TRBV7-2,CASSHGTSGTYEQYF,TGTGCCAGCAGTCATGGGACTAGCGGAACCTACGAGCAGTACTTC
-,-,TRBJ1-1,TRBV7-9,CASSPYRLKDTEAFF,TGTGCCAGCAGCCCCTACAGGTTGAAAGACACTGAAGCTTTCTTT
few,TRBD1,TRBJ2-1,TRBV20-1,CSARTGTGYNEQFF,TGCAGTGCTAGGACCGGGACAGGATACAATGAGCAGTTCTTC
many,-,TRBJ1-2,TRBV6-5,CASSFYGPGPSNYGYTF,TGTGCCAGCAGTTTTTACGGTCCGGGCCCATCTAACTATGGCTACACCTTC
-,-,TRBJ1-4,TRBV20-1,CSARETDRNEKLFF,TGCAGTGCTAGAGAGACGGACCGAAATGAAAAACTGTTTTTT
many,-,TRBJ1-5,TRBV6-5,CASSYGGGMPQHF,TGTGCCAGCAGTTACGGCGGGGGAATGCCCCAGCATTTT
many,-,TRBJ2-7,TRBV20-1,CSASDPYEQYF,TGCAGTGCTAGTGACCCATACGAGCAGTACTTC
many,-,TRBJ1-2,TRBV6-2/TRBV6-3,CASSSDSGGVLFYGYTF,TGTGCCAGCAGTTCAGACTCGGGCGGGGTCCTTTTCTATGGCTACACCTTC
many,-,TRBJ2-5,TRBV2,CASSPYHSVPETQYF,TGTGCCAGCAGTCCATATCACTCCGTTCCAGAGACCCAGTACTTC
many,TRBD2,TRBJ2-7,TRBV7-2,CASRGEGFHSYEQYF,TGTGCCAGCAGGGGGGAGGGGTTCCACTCCTACGAGCAGTACTTC
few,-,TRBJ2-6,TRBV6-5,CASSCSGTSGANVLTF,TGTGCCAGCAGTTGCTCGGGGACCTCTGGGGCCAACGTCCTGACTTTC
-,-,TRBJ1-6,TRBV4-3,CASSPRVKWDNSPLHF,TGCGCCAGCAGCCCCAGGGTAAAGTGGGATAATTCACCCCTCCACTTT